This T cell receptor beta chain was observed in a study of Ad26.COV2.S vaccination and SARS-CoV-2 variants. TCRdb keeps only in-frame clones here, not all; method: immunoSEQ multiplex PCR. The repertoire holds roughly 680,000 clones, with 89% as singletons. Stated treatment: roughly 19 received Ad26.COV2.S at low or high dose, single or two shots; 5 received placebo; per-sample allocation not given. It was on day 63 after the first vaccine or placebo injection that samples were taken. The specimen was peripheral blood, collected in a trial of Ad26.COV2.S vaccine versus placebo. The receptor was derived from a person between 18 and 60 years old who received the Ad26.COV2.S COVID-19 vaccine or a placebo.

The CDR3 here is CASSAPGLATYEQYF. The CDR3 DNA follows: TGTGCCAGCAGCGCACCGGGACTAGCGACCTACGAGCAGTACTTC. The chain is built from TRBV7-6 and TRBJ2-7; 10 nucleotides align to TRBD2. Germline values: CDR1 SGHVS, CDR2 FNYEAQ. This CDR3 has 15 residues. V was clipped by 5 bases and J by 2 bases; unmatched bases: 6.